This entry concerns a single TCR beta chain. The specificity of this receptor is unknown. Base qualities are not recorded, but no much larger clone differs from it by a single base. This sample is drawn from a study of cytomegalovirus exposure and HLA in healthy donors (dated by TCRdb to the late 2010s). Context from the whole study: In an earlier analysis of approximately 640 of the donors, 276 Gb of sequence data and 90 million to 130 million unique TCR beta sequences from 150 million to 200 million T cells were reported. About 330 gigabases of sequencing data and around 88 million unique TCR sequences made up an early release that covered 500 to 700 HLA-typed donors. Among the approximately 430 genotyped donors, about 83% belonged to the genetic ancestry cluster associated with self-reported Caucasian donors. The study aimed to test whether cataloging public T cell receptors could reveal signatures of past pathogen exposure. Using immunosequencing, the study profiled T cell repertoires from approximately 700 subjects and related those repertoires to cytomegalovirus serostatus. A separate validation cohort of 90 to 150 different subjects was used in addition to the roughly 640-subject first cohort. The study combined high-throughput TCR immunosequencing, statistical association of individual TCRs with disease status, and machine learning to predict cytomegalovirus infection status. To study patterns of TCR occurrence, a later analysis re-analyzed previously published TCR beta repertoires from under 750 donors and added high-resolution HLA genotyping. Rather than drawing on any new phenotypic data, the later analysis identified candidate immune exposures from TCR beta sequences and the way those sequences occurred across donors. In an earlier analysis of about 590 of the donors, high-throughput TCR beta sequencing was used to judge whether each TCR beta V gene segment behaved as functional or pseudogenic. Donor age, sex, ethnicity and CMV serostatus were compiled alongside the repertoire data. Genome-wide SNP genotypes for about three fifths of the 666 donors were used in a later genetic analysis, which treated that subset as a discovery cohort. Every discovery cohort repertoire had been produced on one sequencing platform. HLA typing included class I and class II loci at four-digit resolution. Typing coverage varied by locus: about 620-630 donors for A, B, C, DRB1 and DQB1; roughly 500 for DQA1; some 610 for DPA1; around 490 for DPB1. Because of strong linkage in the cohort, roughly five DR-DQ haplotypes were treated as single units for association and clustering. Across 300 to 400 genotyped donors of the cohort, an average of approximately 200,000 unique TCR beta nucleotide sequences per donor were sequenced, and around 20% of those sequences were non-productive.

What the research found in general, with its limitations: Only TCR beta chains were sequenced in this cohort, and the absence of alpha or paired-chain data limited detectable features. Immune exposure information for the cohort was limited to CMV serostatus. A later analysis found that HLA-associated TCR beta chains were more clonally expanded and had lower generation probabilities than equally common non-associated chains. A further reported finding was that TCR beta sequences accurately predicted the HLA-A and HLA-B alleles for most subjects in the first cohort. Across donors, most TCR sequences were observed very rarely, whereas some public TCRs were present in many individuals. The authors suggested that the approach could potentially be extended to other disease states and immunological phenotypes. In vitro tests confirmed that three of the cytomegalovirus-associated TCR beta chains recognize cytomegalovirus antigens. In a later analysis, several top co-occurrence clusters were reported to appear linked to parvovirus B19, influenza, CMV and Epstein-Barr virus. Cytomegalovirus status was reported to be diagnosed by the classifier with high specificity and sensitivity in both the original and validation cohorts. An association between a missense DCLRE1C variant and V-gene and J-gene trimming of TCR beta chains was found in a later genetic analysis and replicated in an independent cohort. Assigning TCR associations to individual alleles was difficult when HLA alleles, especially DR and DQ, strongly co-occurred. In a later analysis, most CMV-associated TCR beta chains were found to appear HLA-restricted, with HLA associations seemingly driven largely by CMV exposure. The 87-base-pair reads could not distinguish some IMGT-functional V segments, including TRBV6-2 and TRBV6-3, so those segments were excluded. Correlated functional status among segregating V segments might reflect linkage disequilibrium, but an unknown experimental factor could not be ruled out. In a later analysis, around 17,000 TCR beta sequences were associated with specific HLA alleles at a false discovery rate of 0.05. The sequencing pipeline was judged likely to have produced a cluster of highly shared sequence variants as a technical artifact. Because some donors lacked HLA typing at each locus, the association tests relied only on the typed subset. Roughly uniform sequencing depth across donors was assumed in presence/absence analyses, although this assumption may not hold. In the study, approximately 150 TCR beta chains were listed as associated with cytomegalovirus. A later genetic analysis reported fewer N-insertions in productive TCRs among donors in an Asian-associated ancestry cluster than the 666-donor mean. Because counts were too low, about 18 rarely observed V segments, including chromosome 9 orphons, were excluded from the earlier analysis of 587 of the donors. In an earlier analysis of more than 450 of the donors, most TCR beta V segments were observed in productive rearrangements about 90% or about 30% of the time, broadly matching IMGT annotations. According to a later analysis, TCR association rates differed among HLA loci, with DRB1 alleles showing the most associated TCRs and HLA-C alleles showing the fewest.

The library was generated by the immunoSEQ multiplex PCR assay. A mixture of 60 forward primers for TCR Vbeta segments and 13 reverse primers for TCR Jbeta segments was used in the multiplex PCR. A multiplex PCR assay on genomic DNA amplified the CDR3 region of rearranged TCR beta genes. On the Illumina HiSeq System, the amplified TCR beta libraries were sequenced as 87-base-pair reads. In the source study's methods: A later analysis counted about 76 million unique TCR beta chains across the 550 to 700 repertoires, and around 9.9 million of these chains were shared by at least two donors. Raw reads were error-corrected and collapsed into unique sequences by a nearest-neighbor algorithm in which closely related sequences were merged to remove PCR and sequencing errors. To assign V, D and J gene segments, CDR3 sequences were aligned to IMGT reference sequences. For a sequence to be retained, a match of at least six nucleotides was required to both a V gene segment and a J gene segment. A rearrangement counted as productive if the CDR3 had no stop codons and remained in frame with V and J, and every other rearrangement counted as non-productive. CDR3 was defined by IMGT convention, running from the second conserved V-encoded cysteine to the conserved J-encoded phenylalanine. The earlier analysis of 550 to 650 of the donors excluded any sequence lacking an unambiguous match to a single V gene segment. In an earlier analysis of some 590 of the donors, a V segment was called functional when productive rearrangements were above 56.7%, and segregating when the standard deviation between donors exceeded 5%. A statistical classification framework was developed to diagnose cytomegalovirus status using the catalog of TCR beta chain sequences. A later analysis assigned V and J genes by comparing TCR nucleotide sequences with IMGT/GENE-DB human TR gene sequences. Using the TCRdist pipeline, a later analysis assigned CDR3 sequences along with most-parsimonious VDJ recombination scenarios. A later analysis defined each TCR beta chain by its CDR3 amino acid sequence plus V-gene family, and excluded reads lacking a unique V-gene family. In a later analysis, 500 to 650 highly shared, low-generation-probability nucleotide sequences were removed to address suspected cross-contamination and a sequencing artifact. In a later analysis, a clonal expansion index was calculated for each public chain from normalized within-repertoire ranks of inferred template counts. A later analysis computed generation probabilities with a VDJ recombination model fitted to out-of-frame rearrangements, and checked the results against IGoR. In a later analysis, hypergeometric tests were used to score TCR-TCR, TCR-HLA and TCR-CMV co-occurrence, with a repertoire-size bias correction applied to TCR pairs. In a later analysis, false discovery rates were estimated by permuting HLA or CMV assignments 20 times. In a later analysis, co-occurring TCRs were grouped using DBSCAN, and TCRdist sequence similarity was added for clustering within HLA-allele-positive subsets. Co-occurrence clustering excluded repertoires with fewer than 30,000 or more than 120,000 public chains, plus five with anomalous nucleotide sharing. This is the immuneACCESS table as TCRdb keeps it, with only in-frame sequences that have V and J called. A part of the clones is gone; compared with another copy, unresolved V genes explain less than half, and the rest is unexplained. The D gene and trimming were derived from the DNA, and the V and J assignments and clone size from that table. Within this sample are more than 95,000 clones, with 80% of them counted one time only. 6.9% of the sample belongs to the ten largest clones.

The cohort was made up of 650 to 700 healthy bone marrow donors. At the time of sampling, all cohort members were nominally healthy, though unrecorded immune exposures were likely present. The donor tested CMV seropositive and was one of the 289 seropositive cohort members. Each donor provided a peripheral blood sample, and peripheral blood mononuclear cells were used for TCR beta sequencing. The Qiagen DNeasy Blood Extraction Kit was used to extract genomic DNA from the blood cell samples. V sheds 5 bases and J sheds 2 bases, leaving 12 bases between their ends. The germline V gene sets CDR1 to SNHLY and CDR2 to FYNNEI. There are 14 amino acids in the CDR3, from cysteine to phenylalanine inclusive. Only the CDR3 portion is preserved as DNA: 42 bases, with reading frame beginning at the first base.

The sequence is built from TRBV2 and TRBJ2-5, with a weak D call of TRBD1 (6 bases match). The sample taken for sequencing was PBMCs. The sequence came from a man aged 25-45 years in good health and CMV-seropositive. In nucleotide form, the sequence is TGTGCCAGCAGTTCCGGGACAACGCAAGAGACCCAGTACTTC. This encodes CASSSGTTQETQYF.